This T cell receptor beta chain was recorded in a study of blood T cell repertoires in COVID-19. Study details: The United States, Italy and Spain provided the acute and convalescent COVID-19 samples. Sources were T cells, B-cell-depleted T cells, or PBMCs; the material itself was cDNA or gDNA.

The CDR3 contains 11 residues. CDR1 is DFQATT, CDR2 SNEGSKA, per germline (reference sequence). Deletions cut 3 bases from V and 7 bases from J, with 9 bases between. Original handling: Using reference gene primer amplification, nucleated cell counts were estimated. Some clones are missing from TCRdb's copy, which holds only in-frame ones; the method was immunoSEQ multiplex PCR. The D gene and trimming were derived from the DNA, and the V and J assignments and clone size from that table. The data contain roughly 190,000 clones, 84% of them singletons. The receptor was derived from a woman between 65 and 79 years old with active or convalescent COVID-19. Sequenced material: peripheral blood. The chain combines TRBV20-1 with TRBJ2-5; weak D call: TRBD2 (6 bases). In DNA, the CDR3 is TGCAGTGCTAGGGACTATGGGACCCAGTACTTC. Its protein is CSARDYGTQYF.